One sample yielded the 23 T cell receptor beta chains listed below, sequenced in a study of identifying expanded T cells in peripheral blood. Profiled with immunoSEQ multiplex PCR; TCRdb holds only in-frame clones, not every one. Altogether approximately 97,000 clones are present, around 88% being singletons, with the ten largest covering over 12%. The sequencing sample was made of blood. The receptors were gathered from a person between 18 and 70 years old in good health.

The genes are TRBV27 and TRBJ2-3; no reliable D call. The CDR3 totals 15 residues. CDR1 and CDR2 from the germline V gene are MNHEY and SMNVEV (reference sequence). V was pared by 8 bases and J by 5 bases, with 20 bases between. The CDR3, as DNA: TGTGCCAGCCGCGGATGGGCCCAAGGGCGAGATACGCAGTATTTT. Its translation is CASRGWAQGRDTQYF.

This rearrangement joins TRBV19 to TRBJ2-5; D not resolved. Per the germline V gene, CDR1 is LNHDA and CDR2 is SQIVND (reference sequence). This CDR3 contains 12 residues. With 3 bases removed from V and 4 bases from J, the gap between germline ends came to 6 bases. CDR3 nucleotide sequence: TGTGCCAGTAGTATCCCAGGAGAGACCCAGTACTTC. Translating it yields CASSIPGETQYF.

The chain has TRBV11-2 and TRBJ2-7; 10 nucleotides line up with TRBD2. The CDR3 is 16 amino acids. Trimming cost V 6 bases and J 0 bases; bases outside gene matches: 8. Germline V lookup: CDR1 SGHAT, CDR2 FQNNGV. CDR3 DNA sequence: TGTGCCAGCAGTAAGGGGCTAGCGGGGGCCTCCTACGAGCAGTACTTC. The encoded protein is CASSKGLAGASYEQYF.

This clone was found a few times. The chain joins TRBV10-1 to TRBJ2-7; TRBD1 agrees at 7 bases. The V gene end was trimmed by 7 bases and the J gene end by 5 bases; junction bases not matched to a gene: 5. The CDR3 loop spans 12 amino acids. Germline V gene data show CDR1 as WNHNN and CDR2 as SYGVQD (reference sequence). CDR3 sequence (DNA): TGCGCCAGCACCGGGGACAGTAACGAGCAGTACTTC. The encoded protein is CASTGDSNEQYF.

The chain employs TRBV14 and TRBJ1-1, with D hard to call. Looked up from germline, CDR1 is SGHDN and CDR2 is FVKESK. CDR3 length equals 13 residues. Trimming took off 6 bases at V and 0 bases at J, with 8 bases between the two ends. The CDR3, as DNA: TGTGCCAGCAGGTCGGGCATGAACACTGAAGCTTTCTTT. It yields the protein CASRSGMNTEAFF. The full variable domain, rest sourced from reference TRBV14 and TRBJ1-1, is EAGVTQFPSHSVIEKGQTVTLRCDPISGHDNLYWYRRVMGKEIKFLLHFVKESKQDESGMPNNRFLAERTGGTYSTLKVQPAELEDSGVYFCASRSGMNTEAFFGQGTRLTVV.

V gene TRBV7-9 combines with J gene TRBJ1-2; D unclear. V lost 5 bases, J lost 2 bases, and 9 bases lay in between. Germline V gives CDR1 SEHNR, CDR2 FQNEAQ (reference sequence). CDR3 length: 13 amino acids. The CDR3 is CASSPAGNYGYTF. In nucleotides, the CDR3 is TGTGCCAGCAGCCCGGCGGGGAACTATGGCTACACCTTC.

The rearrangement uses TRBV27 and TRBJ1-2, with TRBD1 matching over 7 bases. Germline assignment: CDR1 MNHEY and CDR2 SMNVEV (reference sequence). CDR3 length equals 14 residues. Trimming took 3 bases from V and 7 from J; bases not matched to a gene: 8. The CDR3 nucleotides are TGTGCCAGCAGTTTCAGACAGGGTCACGGTGGCTACACCTTC. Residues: CASSFRQGHGGYTF.

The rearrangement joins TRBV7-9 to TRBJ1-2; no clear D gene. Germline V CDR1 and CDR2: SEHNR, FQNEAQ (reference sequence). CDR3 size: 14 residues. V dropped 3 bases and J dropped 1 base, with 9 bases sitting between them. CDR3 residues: CASSLELSNYGYTF. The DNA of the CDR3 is TGTGCCAGCAGCTTGGAACTAAGTAACTATGGCTACACCTTC.

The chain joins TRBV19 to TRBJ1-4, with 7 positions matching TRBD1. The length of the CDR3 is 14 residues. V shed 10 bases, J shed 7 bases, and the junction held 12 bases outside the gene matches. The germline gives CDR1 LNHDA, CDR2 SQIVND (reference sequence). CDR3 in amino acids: CATTTAPGGEKLFF. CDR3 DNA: TGTGCCACTACGACAGCTCCAGGGGGTGAAAAACTGTTTTTT.

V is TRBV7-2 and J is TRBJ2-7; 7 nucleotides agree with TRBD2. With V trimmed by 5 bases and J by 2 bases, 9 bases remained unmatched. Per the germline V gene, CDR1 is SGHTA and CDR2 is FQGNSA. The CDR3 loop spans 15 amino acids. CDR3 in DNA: TGTGCCAGCAGCCACTTGGGGAGGGACCCCTACGAGCAGTACTTC. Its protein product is CASSHLGRDPYEQYF.

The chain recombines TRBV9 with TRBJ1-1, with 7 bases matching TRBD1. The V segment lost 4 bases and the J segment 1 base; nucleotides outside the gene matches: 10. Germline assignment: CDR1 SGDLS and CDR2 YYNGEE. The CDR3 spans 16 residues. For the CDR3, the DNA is TGTGCCAGCAGCTATGGACAGGAATGGCGGAACACTGAAGCTTTCTTT. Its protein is CASSYGQEWRNTEAFF. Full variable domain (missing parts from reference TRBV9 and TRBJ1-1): DSGVTQTPKHLITATGQRVTLRCSPRSGDLSVYWYQQSLDQGLQFLIQYYNGEERAKGNILERFSAQQFPDLHSELNLSSLELGDSALYFCASSYGQEWRNTEAFFGQGTRLTVV.

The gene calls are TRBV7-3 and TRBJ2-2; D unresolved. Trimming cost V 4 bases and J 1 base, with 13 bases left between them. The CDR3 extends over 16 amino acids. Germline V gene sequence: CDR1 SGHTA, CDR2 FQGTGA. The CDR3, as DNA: TGTGCCAGCAGCTCCGCTCGAAGAGGGAACACCGGGGAGCTGTTTTTT. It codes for CASSSARRGNTGELFF. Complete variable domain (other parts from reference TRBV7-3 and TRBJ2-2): GAGVSQTPSNKVTEKGKYVELRCDPISGHTALYWYRQSLGQGPEFLIYFQGTGAADDSGLPNDRFFAVRPEGSVSTLKIQRTERGDSAVYLCASSSARRGNTGELFFGEGSRLTVL.

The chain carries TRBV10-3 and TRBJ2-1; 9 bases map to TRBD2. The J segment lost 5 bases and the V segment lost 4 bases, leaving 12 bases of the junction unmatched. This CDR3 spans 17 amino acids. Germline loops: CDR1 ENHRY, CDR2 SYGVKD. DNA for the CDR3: TGTGCCATCAGTGCCGGGCTAGCGGGGAGTATTCACAATGAGCAGTTCTTC. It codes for CAISAGLAGSIHNEQFF.

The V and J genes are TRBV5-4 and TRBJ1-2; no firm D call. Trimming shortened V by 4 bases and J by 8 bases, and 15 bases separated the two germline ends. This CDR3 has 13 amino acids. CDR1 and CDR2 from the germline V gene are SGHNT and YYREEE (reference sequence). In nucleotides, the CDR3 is TGTGCCAGCAGCCCGGCGGATTTCGGCGGCTACACCTTC. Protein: CASSPADFGGYTF. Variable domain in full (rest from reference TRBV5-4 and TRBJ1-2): ETGVTQSPTHLIKTRGQQVTLRCSSQSGHNTVSWYQQALGQGPQFIFQYYREEENGRGNFPPRFSGLQFPNYSSELNVNALELDDSALYLCASSPADFGGYTFGSGTRLTVV.

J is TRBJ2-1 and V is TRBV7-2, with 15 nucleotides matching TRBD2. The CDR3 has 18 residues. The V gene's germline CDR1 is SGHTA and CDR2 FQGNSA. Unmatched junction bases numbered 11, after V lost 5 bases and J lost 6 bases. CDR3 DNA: TGTGCCAGCAGCCCTGGGACTAGCGGGAGGCGGCGAGGCAATGAGCAGTTCTTC. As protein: CASSPGTSGRRRGNEQFF.

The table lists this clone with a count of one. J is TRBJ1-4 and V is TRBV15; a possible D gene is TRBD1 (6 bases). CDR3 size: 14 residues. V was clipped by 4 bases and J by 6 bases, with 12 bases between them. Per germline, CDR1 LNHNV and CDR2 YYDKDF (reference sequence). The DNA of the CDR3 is TGTGCCACCAGCACCGGCAGGGGCGATGAAAAACTGTTTTTT. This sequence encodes CATSTGRGDEKLFF.

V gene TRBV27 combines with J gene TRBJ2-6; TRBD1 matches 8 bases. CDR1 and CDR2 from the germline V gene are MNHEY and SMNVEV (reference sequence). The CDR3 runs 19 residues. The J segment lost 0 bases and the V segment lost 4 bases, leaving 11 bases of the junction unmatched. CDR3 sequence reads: CASSSTLDRVYSGANVLTF. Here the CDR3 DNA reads TGTGCCAGCAGTTCAACCCTGGACAGGGTATACTCTGGGGCCAACGTCCTGACTTTC.

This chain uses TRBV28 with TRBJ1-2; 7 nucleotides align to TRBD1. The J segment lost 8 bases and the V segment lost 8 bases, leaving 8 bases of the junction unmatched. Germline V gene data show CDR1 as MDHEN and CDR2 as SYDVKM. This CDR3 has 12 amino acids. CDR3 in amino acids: CASAEGAGGYTF. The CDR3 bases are TGTGCCAGCGCTGAGGGGGCTGGGGGCTACACCTTC.

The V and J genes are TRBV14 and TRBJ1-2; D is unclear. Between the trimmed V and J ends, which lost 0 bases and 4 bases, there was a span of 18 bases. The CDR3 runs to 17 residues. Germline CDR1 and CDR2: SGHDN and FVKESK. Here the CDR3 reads CASSQDLRAGHGYGYTF. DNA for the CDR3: TGTGCCAGCAGCCAAGATCTCCGAGCTGGTCATGGCTATGGCTACACCTTC.

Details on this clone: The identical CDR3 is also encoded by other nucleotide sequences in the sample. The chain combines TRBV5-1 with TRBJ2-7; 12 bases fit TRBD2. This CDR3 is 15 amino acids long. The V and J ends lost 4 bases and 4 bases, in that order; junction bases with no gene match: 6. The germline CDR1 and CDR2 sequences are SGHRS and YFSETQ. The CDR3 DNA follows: TGCGCCAGCAGCCTAAATCTAGCGGGGGGGTACGAGCAGTACTTC. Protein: CASSLNLAGGYEQYF.

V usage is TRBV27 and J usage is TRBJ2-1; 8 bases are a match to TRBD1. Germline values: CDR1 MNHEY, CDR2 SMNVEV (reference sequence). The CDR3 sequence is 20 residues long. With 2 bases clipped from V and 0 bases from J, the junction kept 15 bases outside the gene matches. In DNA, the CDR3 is TGTGCCAGCAGTTTACGGCGCCGGGACAGGTGGTCCAGCTCCTACAATGAGCAGTTCTTC. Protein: CASSLRRRDRWSSSYNEQFF.

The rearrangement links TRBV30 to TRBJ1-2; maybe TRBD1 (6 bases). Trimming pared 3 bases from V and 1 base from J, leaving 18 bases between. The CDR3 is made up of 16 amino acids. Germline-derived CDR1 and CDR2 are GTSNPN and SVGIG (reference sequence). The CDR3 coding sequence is TGTGCCTGGAGACAGACCACAGGGTATTATAACTATGGCTACACCTTC. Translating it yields CAWRQTTGYYNYGYTF. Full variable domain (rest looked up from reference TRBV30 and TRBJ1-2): SQTIHQWPATLVQPVGSPLSLECTVEGTSNPNLYWYRQAAGRGLQLLFYSVGIGQISSEVPQNLSASRPQDRQFILSSKKLLLSDSGFYLCAWRQTTGYYNYGYTFGSGTRLTVV.

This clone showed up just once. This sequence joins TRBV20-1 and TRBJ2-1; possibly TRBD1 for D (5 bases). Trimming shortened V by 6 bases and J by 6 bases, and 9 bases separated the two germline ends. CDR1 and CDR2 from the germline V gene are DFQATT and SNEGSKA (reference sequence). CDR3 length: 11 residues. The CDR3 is CSARAFNEQFF. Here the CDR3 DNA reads TGCAGTGCCAGGGCGTTCAATGAGCAGTTCTTC.